This T cell receptor (beta chain) was profiled in a study of cytomegalovirus exposure and HLA in healthy donors. Study-wide results and caveats: Most TCRs appeared rarely, but some public TCRs recurred in many donors. According to a later analysis, TCR clusters from the first cohort tended to co-occur in the 110 or so validation repertoires. TCR beta chains numbering under 200 were designated cytomegalovirus-associated.

J was trimmed by 7 bases and V by 0 bases; bases with no gene match: 7. This CDR3 is built from 15 residues. Germline V gene lookup returns CDR1 LGHNA and CDR2 YNFKEQ. Sequencing used immunoSEQ multiplex PCR; TCRdb keeps in-frame clones, though not all of them. Found here are approximately 210,000 clones, 88% of them singletons; the top ten hold around 3%. The donors were part of the validation cohort, which consisted of roughly 110 subjects and was separate from the first cohort of several hundred subjects. As for this clone: The antigen is not known.

V and J are TRBV4-2 and TRBJ2-7; 9 bases line up with TRBD1. This receptor was identified in a woman under 30 in good health and CMV-seronegative. The sequencing input was PBMCs. The chain's CDR3 is CASSQDRTGGGEQYF. The CDR3 nucleotides read TGTGCCAGCAGCCAAGATCGAACAGGGGGCGGAGAGCAGTACTTC.